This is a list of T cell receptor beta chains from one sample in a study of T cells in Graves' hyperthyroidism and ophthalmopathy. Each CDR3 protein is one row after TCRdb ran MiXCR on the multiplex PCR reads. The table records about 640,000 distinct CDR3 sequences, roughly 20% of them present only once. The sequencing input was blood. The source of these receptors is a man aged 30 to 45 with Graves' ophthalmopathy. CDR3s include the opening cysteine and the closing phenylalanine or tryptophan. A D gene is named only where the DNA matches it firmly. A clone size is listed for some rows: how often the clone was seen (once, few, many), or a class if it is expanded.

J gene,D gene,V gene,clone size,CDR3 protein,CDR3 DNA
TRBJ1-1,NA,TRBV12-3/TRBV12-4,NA,CASSPIRVRRTEAFF,TGTGCCAGCAGTCCCATCAGGGTCCGGAGGACTGAAGCTTTCTTT
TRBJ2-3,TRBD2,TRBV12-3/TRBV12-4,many,CASTRGSEADTQYF,TGTGCCAGCACCCGCGGGAGTGAGGCCGATACGCAGTATTTT
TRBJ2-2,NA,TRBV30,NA,CAWSTGSGLAGELFF,TGTGCCTGGAGTACGGGGTCGGGTCTCGCCGGGGAGCTGTTTTTT
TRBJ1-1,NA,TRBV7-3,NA,CASSFDHNTEAFF,TGTGCCAGCAGCTTCGACCACAACACTGAAGCTTTCTTT
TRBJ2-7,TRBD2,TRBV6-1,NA,CASRGLGGRAGEQYF,TGTGCCAGCAGGGGTTTAGGCGGGAGGGCCGGCGAGCAGTACTTC
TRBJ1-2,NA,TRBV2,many,CASSRAGYTF,TGTGCCAGCAGTAGGGCTGGCTACACCTTC
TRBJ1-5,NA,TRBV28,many,CASSKEDQPQHF,TGTGCCAGCAGTAAGGAGGATCAGCCCCAGCATTTT
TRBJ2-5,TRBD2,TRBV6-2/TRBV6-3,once,CASSQTSGAQETQYF,TGTGCCAGCAGTCAGACTAGCGGGGCCCAAGAGACCCAGTACTTC
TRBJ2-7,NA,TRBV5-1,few,CASSLRDNSYEQYF,TGCGCCAGCAGCCTCCGGGACAATTCCTACGAGCAGTACTTC
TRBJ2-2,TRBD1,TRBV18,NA,CASSAGTGLAGELFF,TGTGCCAGCTCGGCCGGGACAGGGCTCGCCGGGGAGCTGTTTTTT
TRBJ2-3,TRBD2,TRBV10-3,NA,CAISGTPGLTTTDTQYF,TGTGCCATCAGTGGAACGCCGGGACTAACGACCACAGATACGCAGTATTTT
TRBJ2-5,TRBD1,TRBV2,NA,CASSRTGDWETQYF,TGTGCCAGCAGCCGGACAGGGGATTGGGAGACCCAGTACTTC